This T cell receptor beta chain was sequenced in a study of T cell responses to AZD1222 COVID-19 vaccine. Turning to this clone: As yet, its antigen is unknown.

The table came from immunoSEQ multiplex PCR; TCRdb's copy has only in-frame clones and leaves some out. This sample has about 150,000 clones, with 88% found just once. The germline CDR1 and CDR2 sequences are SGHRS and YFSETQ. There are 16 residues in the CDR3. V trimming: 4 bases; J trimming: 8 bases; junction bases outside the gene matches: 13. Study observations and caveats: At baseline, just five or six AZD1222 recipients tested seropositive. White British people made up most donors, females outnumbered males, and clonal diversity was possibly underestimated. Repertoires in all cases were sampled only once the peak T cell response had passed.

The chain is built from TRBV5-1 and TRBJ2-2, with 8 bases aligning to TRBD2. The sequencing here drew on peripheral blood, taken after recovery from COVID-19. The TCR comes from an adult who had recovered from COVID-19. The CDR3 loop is CASSGLTGGASGELFF. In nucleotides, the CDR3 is TGCGCCAGCAGCGGACTCACCGGGGGGGCCTCTGGGGAGCTGTTTTTT.